A selection of T cell receptor beta chains follows, all from one sample in a study of graft-versus-host responses after intestinal transplantation. Profiled with immunoSEQ multiplex PCR; TCRdb holds only in-frame clones, not every one. The sample yields over 100,000 clones, roughly 87% seen once. These receptors' antigens are unknown. This specimen was unstimulated CD4+ T cells sorted from spleen or lymph node cells, taken before intestinal transplant. The receptors originated from a human donor who received an intestinal transplant. CDR3s include the opening cysteine and the closing phenylalanine or tryptophan.

j_gene | v_gene | CDR3aa
TRBJ2-5 | TRBV5-1 | CASSLREKTQYF
TRBJ2-7 | TRBV14 | CASSRSGRGSYEQYF
TRBJ2-2 | TRBV10-1 | CASQTASNTGELFF
TRBJ2-1 | TRBV28 | CASSLGGARSDLLNEQFF
TRBJ2-1 | TRBV19 | CASSILWLAGGRNEQFF
TRBJ2-3 | TRBV6-1 | CASSSGVDTQYF
TRBJ1-5 | TRBV7-4 | CASSLEQAQRSNQPQHF
TRBJ1-2 | TRBV10-3 | CAISESTRTLTNYGYTF
TRBJ2-5 | TRBV9 | CASSLRAEGETQYF
TRBJ2-5 | TRBV30 | CAWSGVVSYQETQYF
TRBJ2-3 | TRBV7-6 | CASSTQTSGTDTQYF
TRBJ2-7 | TRBV5-1 | CASSLTGADPYEQYF
TRBJ2-5 | TRBV5-5 | CASSLGGPQETQYF
TRBJ1-2 | TRBV18 | CASSPGQGDYGYTF
TRBJ2-1 | TRBV5-4 | CASSSTSGGANEQFF
TRBJ2-7 | TRBV11-1 | CASSPRLAGYGYEQYF
TRBJ2-3 | TRBV2 | CASSESDTPRRDTQYF
TRBJ2-3 | TRBV9 | CASSVGRRGGLGTDTQYF
TRBJ1-1 | TRBV6-1 | CASSINTEAFF
TRBJ2-7 | TRBV28 | CASSLGPTRGPADEQYF
TRBJ2-3 | TRBV6-5 | CASSYAGEGTDTQYF
TRBJ2-7 | TRBV11-2 | CASSLSGTAYEQYF
TRBJ1-1 | TRBV5-1 | CASSTGLGTEAFF
TRBJ2-5 | TRBV10-3 | CAISMPEGGQETQYF
TRBJ2-5 | TRBV5-1 | CASSWGGQPIETQYF